What follows describes a single TCR beta chain. The germline V and J ends were trimmed by 6 bases and 0 bases, with 16 bases remaining between them. The germline gives CDR1 SGHVS, CDR2 FQNEAQ. This CDR3 is built from 16 residues. This entry belongs to a study of CD4 T cells in relation to SARS-CoV-2 and coronaviruses. Across the whole study: Patient ages ranged from roughly 20 to 72, median 38. Of the patients, about 8 were male, a few female, two Hispanic.

Uncultured naive and memory CD4+ T cells supplied DNA for deep TCR-beta sequencing. The repertoire was sequenced with immunoSEQ multiplex PCR; TCRdb's copy has only in-frame clones and lacks some. Of 35,000 to 45,000 clones listed, roughly 90% are singletons. This sequence joins TRBV7-8 and TRBJ2-3; D is perhaps TRBD2 (7 bases). The sample taken for sequencing was memory CD4+ T cells from PBMCs. The sequence was collected from an adult with COVID-19. CDR3 sequence (DNA): TGTGCCAGCAGTCTGTGGGGGGGCCTTAGCACAGATACGCAGTATTTT. Amino acids: CASSLWGGLSTDTQYF.